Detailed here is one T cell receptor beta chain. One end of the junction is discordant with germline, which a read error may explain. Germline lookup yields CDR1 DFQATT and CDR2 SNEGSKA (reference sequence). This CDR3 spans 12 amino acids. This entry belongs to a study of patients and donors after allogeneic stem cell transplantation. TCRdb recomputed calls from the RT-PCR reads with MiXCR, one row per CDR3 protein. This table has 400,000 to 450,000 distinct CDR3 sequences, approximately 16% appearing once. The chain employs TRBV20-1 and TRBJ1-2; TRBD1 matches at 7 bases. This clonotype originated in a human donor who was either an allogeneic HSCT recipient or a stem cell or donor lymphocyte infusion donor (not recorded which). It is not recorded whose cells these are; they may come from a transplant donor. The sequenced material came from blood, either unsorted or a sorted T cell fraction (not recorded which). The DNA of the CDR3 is TGCAGTACTAGGGGGCCGGCGGGACGCTACACCTTC. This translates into CSTRGPAGRYTF.